These 15 T cell receptor beta chains were sequenced from one sample in a study of shared clonotypes between healthy human individuals. Produced via immunoSEQ multiplex PCR; TCRdb's table is partial and in-frame only. The sample contains about 2.5 million clones, 80% to 95% of which appear only once. The sample consisted of naive CD4+ T cells from PBMCs. Subset here: CD45RA+ positively selected. Source of these receptors: a man aged 18 to 29 in good health. Some clones in this sample may be carry-over from other donors' samples.

The rearrangement links TRBV21-1 to TRBJ2-1; the listed D gene, TRBD2, was not tested against the DNA. TRBV21-1 is listed as a pseudogene. The CDR3 extends over 17 amino acids. The CDR3 DNA reads as TGTGCCAGCAGCAAAGGCCCGGCGGGAGGGCCGATAAATGAGCAGTTCTTC. Amino acids: CASSKGPAGGPINEQFF.

The genes are TRBV4-1 and TRBJ2-3, with unresolved D. Trimming pared 1 base from V and 6 bases from J, leaving 14 bases between. CDR3 length: 15 residues. Germline CDR1 is MGHRA and CDR2 is YSYEKL. The CDR3 DNA sequence: TGCGCCAGCAGCCAAGTCTGGCTAGGAAGGGATACGCAGTATTTT. It translates to CASSQVWLGRDTQYF.

Worth noting for this clone: This CDR3 is also generated by other DNA sequences in the sample. This chain joins TRBV15 and TRBJ2-7; D possibly corresponds to TRBD1 (6 bases). Between the trimmed V and J ends, which lost 3 bases and 0 bases, there was a span of 6 bases. Germline-derived CDR1 and CDR2 are LNHNV and YYDKDF (reference sequence). CDR3 size: 13 residues. The CDR3, as DNA: TGTGCCACCAGCAGGGACAGCTCCTACGAGCAGTACTTC. Translating it yields CATSRDSSYEQYF.

This clone was observed once. The sample carries other DNA sequences with the same CDR3. The V gene is TRBV5-4, the J gene TRBJ2-3; TRBD2 aligns across 12 bases. V dropped 3 bases and J dropped 0; count of bases not matched to a gene: 2. In germline, CDR1 is SGHNT, CDR2 YYREEE (reference sequence). The CDR3 is 16 amino acids. CDR3 region: CASSSGLAGSTDTQYF. The CDR3 DNA sequence: TGTGCCAGCAGCTCTGGACTAGCGGGAAGCACAGATACGCAGTATTTT. Supplemented by reference TRBV5-4 and TRBJ2-3, the full variable domain reads ETGVTQSPTHLIKTRGQQVTLRCSSQSGHNTVSWYQQALGQGPQFIFQYYREEENGRGNFPPRFSGLQFPNYSSELNVNALELDDSALYLCASSSGLAGSTDTQYFGPGTRLTVL.

The J gene is TRBJ2-3, the V gene TRBV6-5; unclear D gene. Germline V lookup: CDR1 MNHEY, CDR2 SVGAGI. The CDR3 spans 13 residues. The V gene lost 6 bases and the J gene lost 3 bases, with 10 bases spanning the gap. The CDR3 sequence is CASSARQTDTQYF. In DNA form, the CDR3 reads TGTGCCAGCAGCGCCCGGCAGACAGATACGCAGTATTTT.

The V gene is TRBV5-1, the J gene TRBJ2-1; 14 bases align to TRBD2. The CDR3 covers 15 residues. The V gene's germline CDR1 is SGHRS and CDR2 YFSETQ. The ends lost 6 bases at V and 7 bases at J; junction bases unmatched: 6. The CDR3 coding sequence is TGCGCCAGCACGTTTCGACTAGCGGGAGGGAATGAGCAGTTCTTC. Translating it yields CASTFRLAGGNEQFF.

This rearrangement joins TRBV14 to TRBJ2-1; 11 bases align to TRBD2. Germline CDR1 reads SGHDN; CDR2 reads FVKESK. Trimming at V came to 6 bases and at J to 7 bases, leaving 5 bases not matched to a gene. This CDR3 region has 14 residues. The CDR3 DNA is TGTGCCAGCAGACCCGGGACTAGCGGAAATGAGCAGTTCTTC. As protein: CASRPGTSGNEQFF.

This sequence joins TRBV28 and TRBJ2-7; 9 bases match TRBD2. V lost 5 bases and J lost 4; bases outside the gene matches: 9. The germline gives CDR1 MDHEN, CDR2 SYDVKM. There are 15 residues in the CDR3. DNA for the CDR3: TGTGCCAGCAGTACCAGGGCGGGAGGGCCGTACGAGCAGTACTTC. Translated, it gives CASSTRAGGPYEQYF.

The gene calls are TRBV10-3 and TRBJ2-6, with TRBD2 as a possible D gene (5 bases). Looked up from germline, CDR1 is ENHRY and CDR2 is SYGVKD. Trimming cost V 4 bases and J 0 bases, with 13 bases left between them. The CDR3 extends over 17 amino acids. CDR3 amino acids: CAISGATGNSGANVLTF. In nucleotides, the CDR3 is TGTGCCATCAGTGGCGCCACGGGGAACTCTGGGGCCAACGTCCTGACTTTC.

This clone appeared once. V usage is TRBV9 and J usage is TRBJ2-3; the D gene could be TRBD1 or TRBD2 (5 bases each). Between the trimmed V and J ends, which lost 4 bases and 5 bases, there was a span of 14 bases. From germline, CDR1 is SGDLS and CDR2 YYNGEE. This CDR3 is built from 14 residues. The CDR3 nucleotides are TGTGCCAGCAGCCCGGGACGCCGGGGAGATACGCAGTATTTT. Amino acids: CASSPGRRGDTQYF.

With regard to this clone: Other nucleotide sequences from this sample produce the same CDR3. V is TRBV7-3 and J is TRBJ2-1; 8 bases match TRBD2. V shed 5 bases, J shed 9 bases, and the junction held 3 bases outside the gene matches. Germline V lookup: CDR1 SGHTA, CDR2 FQGTGA. The CDR3 has 12 amino acids. CDR3 DNA sequence: TGTGCCAGCAGCCTTCGGGGGGGTGAGCAGTTCTTC. It codes for CASSLRGGEQFF.

Note on this clone: The sample carries other DNA sequences with the same CDR3. This rearrangement joins TRBV5-4 to TRBJ2-6, with a weak D call TRBD2 (5 bases). The CDR3 sequence is 15 residues long. Germline CDR1 is SGHNT and CDR2 is YYREEE (reference sequence). The V gene lost 1 base and the J gene lost 1 base, with 6 bases spanning the gap. The CDR3: CASSLTGSGANVLTF. For the CDR3, the DNA is TGTGCCAGCAGCTTGACGGGGTCTGGGGCCAACGTCCTGACTTTC.

Note on this clone: The junction departs from the called germline gene at one end, perhaps through a read error. The V call is TRBV5-3, the J call TRBJ2-7; D gene uncertain. TRBV5-3 is treated as an ORF (open reading frame) with a function not yet certain. This CDR3 has 11 residues. The CDR3 protein is CARSSSHEQYF. CDR3 coding DNA: TGTGCCAGAAGCTCCTCCCACGAGCAGTACTTC.

CDR3 nucleotide sequence: TGTGCCAGCAGTTTAAGTCGAAGTCAGCCCCAGCATTTT. Protein: CASSLSRSQPQHF. The genes are TRBV27 and TRBJ1-5; no clear D gene. V lost 2 bases to trimming and J lost 6 bases, with 8 bases between them. Germline CDR1 is MNHEY and CDR2 is SMNVEV (reference sequence). The CDR3 sequence is 13 residues long.

V is TRBV29-1 and J is TRBJ1-2; D remains ambiguous. The CDR3 covers 11 residues. Trimming shortened V by 7 bases and J by 5 bases, and 11 bases separated the two germline ends. Looked up from germline, CDR1 is SQVTM and CDR2 is ANQGSEA. The CDR3 region has the DNA TGCAGCGGAATGGAGGGATATGGCTACACCTTC. This encodes CSGMEGYGYTF.